The 28 T cell receptor beta chains presented below share a single source sample, sequenced in a study of radiation and T cells in renal cell carcinoma. The sample's time point: blood 4 weeks post-SBRT, at nephrectomy. Treatment in this sample: 15 Gy SBRT to primary tumor, nephrectomy 4 weeks later. Data came from immunoSEQ multiplex PCR; TCRdb stores just in-frame clones and leaves some out. The table lists around 180,000 clones, 88% of them singletons. The sample here was blood, taken from a patient whose treatment included radiotherapy and nephrectomy. The receptors stem from a woman in her forties or fifties with renal cell carcinoma.

The V and J genes are TRBV5-1 and TRBJ2-1; 8 bases match TRBD1. V shed 0 bases, J shed 6 bases, and the junction held 8 bases outside the gene matches. Germline CDR1 SGHRS, CDR2 YFSETQ. The CDR3 runs 16 residues. The CDR3 nucleotides are TGCGCCAGCAGCTTGGCCCCGGGACAGGCCGGCAATGAGCAGTTCTTC. Translation gives CASSLAPGQAGNEQFF.

This rearrangement joins TRBV19 to TRBJ1-1; D is perhaps TRBD1 (6 bases). This CDR3 spans 14 amino acids. V lost 6 bases, J lost 0 bases, and 11 bases lay in between. Germline-derived CDR1 and CDR2 are LNHDA and SQIVND (reference sequence). This CDR3 reads CASSRGLLNTEAFF. As DNA, the CDR3 is TGTGCCAGTAGCCGGGGGCTACTGAACACTGAAGCTTTCTTT.

The chain carries TRBV20-1 and TRBJ2-5, with a possible D match to TRBD1 (5 bases). Germline V CDR1 and CDR2: DFQATT, SNEGSKA (reference sequence). The length of the CDR3 is 11 residues. V lost 3 bases and J 3 bases, leaving 5 bases between the germline ends. The CDR3 loop reads CSARTEETQYF. CDR3 nucleotide sequence: TGCAGTGCTAGGACAGAAGAGACCCAGTACTTC.

This sequence joins TRBV9 and TRBJ2-2; TRBD1 matches 8 bases. In germline, CDR1 is SGDLS, CDR2 YYNGEE. The CDR3 totals 15 residues. Losses at the gene ends were 4 bases for V and 7 bases for J; bases not matched to a gene: 9. This CDR3 is CASSPTGVQIGELFF. The CDR3 DNA reads as TGTGCCAGCAGCCCGACAGGGGTCCAGATCGGGGAGCTGTTTTTT. Full variable domain (rest looked up from reference TRBV9 and TRBJ2-2): DSGVTQTPKHLITATGQRVTLRCSPRSGDLSVYWYQQSLDQGLQFLIQYYNGEERAKGNILERFSAQQFPDLHSELNLSSLELGDSALYFCASSPTGVQIGELFFGEGSRLTVL.

The chain uses TRBV7-2 and TRBJ1-4; tentative D call: TRBD1 (5 bases). CDR1 SGHTA and CDR2 FQGNSA come from the germline V gene. The CDR3 spans 11 residues. V lost 4 bases and J lost 14, with 11 bases in between. The CDR3 is CASSSGTGLFF. CDR3 coding DNA: TGTGCCAGCAGCTCAGGGACCGGTCTGTTTTTT.

The rearrangement links TRBV29-1 to TRBJ1-2, with D possibly matching TRBD1 (5 bases). V was clipped by 3 bases and J by 7 bases, with 12 bases between them. CDR1 and CDR2 (germline): SQVTM, ANQGSEA. The CDR3 contains 12 residues. CDR3 nucleotide sequence: TGCAGCGTTGATATAGGGGCGGGTGGCTACACCTTC. Residues: CSVDIGAGGYTF.

V gene TRBV11-2 combines with J gene TRBJ1-1, with a possible D match to TRBD1 (5 bases). CDR1 and CDR2 from the germline V gene are SGHAT and FQNNGV. The CDR3 has 15 amino acids. Trimming stripped 1 base from V and 4 bases from J, with 13 bases between. The CDR3 region has the DNA TGTGCCAGCAGCTTAGCGGAGGGGAGGGCCACTGAAGCTTTCTTT. This codes for CASSLAEGRATEAFF.

The chain couples TRBV6-1 to TRBJ1-4, with D uncertain. CDR3 size: 15 residues. Trimming left V 0 bases short and J 4 bases short, with 9 bases between. The germline CDR1 and CDR2 sequences are MNHNS and SASEGT. The CDR3 is CASSEAEAGNEKLFF. The CDR3 nucleotides are TGTGCCAGCAGTGAAGCCGAGGCTGGTAATGAAAAACTGTTTTTT.

The rearrangement joins TRBV18 to TRBJ1-5; D unresolved. The germline CDR1 and CDR2 sequences are KGHSH and LQKENI. This CDR3 spans 15 amino acids. The V end lost 3 bases, the J end lost 0 bases, and 9 bases lay between the germline ends. CDR3 coding DNA: TGTGCCAGCTCACCCGAAGTATATAGCAATCAGCCCCAGCATTTT. This encodes CASSPEVYSNQPQHF. Combining the CDR3 with reference TRBV18 and TRBJ1-5 gives the whole variable domain NAGVMQNPRHLVRRRGQEARLRCSPMKGHSHVYWYRQLPEEGLKFMVYLQKENIIDESGMPKERFSAEFPKEGPSILRIQQVVRGDSAAYFCASSPEVYSNQPQHFGDGTRLSIL.

The V call is TRBV19, the J call TRBJ2-1; 8 bases match TRBD2. Trimming cost V 1 base and J 9 bases; bases outside gene matches: 5. CDR3 length: 14 residues. Germline-derived CDR1 and CDR2 are LNHDA and SQIVND (reference sequence). In DNA form, the CDR3 reads TGTGCCAGTAGTATAGTCACTAGCGGTCCTGAGCAGTTCTTC. Residues: CASSIVTSGPEQFF.

V is TRBV6-1 and J is TRBJ1-1; tentatively, D is TRBD1 (5 bases). V lost 9 bases and J lost 1, with 15 bases in between. Per germline, CDR1 MNHNS and CDR2 SASEGT. This CDR3 spans 14 amino acids. In DNA form, the CDR3 reads TGTGCCAGTCAGAAGGGGAGACGGAACACTGAAGCTTTCTTT. This sequence encodes CASQKGRRNTEAFF.

V is TRBV4-1 and J is TRBJ1-1; D unclear. CDR1 is MGHRA and CDR2 is YSYEKL in the germline V gene. The CDR3 extends over 12 amino acids. Trimming removed 2 bases at V and 1 base at J, with 2 bases between. The CDR3 sequence: CASSQQNTEAFF. The CDR3 DNA is TGCGCCAGCAGCCAACAGAACACTGAAGCTTTCTTT.

The chain links TRBV20-1 to TRBJ2-3; D not certain. Between the trimmed V and J ends, which lost 3 bases and 3 bases, there was a span of 4 bases. Germline V lookup: CDR1 DFQATT, CDR2 SNEGSKA (reference sequence). This CDR3 has 11 amino acids. CDR3 region: CSASWTDTQYF. In DNA, the CDR3 is TGCAGTGCTAGCTGGACAGATACGCAGTATTTT.

The V call is TRBV18, the J call TRBJ1-5; D ambiguous. Germline V gives CDR1 KGHSH, CDR2 LQKENI. V was cut by 4 bases and J by 4 bases, with 8 bases left in between. This CDR3 is built from 13 residues. The CDR3 region is CASSLEANQPQHF. As DNA, the CDR3 is TGTGCCAGCTCACTCGAAGCGAATCAGCCCCAGCATTTT.

The rearrangement joins TRBV5-1 to TRBJ2-6, with 9 bases aligning to TRBD1. The trim removed 2 bases at V and 4 bases at J, leaving 13 bases unmatched. Germline CDR1 and CDR2: SGHRS and YFSETQ. This CDR3 region has 19 residues. The DNA for the CDR3 is TGCGCCAGCAGCTTACGAACGGGACAGGGCGTTCCCGGGGCCAACGTCCTGACTTTC. It translates to CASSLRTGQGVPGANVLTF.

This clone came up once. The V call is TRBV4-1, the J call TRBJ2-1; 9 nucleotides line up with TRBD1. This CDR3 spans 16 amino acids. V lost 5 bases, J lost 2 bases, and 7 bases stayed unmatched. From germline, CDR1 is MGHRA and CDR2 YSYEKL. CDR3 residues: CASSKTGGRTYNEQFF. CDR3 coding DNA: TGCGCCAGCAGCAAGACAGGGGGTAGGACCTACAATGAGCAGTTCTTC.

V gene TRBV7-8 combines with J gene TRBJ2-1; 10 bases agree with TRBD2. Trimming cost V 2 bases and J 7 bases; bases outside gene matches: 17. The CDR3 is 19 amino acids. The V gene's germline CDR1 is SGHVS and CDR2 FQNEAQ. The CDR3 loop reads CASSLSPGVQLAGRNEQFF. The CDR3 region has the DNA TGTGCCAGCAGCTTATCCCCGGGTGTCCAACTAGCGGGGAGAAATGAGCAGTTCTTC.

V usage is TRBV2 and J usage is TRBJ1-2, with D possibly TRBD1 on 5 matching bases. CDR3 length equals 12 residues. Between the trimmed V and J ends, which lost 7 bases and 10 bases, there was a span of 16 bases. Looked up from germline, CDR1 is SNHLY and CDR2 is FYNNEI. CDR3 sequence reads: CASTPGRKYYTF. CDR3 nucleotides: TGTGCCAGCACACCGGGACGGAAGTACTACACCTTC. The full variable domain, with the rest looked up from reference TRBV2 and TRBJ1-2, is EPEVTQTPSHQVTQMGQEVILRCVPISNHLYFYWYRQILGQKVEFLVSFYNNEISEKSEIFDDQFSVERPDGSNFTLKIRSTKLEDSAMYFCASTPGRKYYTFGSGTRLTVV.

The V gene is TRBV25-1, the J gene TRBJ1-5; the D gene is possibly TRBD1 (5 bases). This CDR3 has 15 residues. Trimming removed 2 bases at V and 1 base at J, with 9 bases between. Germline loops: CDR1 MGHDK, CDR2 SYGVNS. The CDR3 sequence is CASSEQGLSNQPQHF. In DNA form, the CDR3 reads TGTGCCAGCAGTGAACAGGGCTTAAGCAATCAGCCCCAGCATTTT.

V usage is TRBV7-2 and J usage is TRBJ2-7; tentatively, D is TRBD2 (7 bases). Trimming removed 1 base from V and 5 bases from J, with 12 bases in between. The CDR3 sequence is 14 residues long. Looked up from germline, CDR1 is SGHTA and CDR2 is FQGNSA. CDR3 region: CASSLGGGANEQYF. For the CDR3, the DNA is TGTGCCAGCAGCTTAGGTGGGGGGGCGAACGAGCAGTACTTC.

The chain carries TRBV7-9 and TRBJ2-4, with 10 bases identical to TRBD1. This CDR3 contains 17 residues. Germline trimming cut 5 bases from V and 0 bases from J; bases unmatched to any gene: 7. Germline V CDR1 and CDR2: SEHNR, FQNEAQ (reference sequence). CDR3 region: CASSVRTGGLAKNIQYF. In DNA, the CDR3 is TGTGCCAGCAGCGTACGGACAGGGGGTCTAGCCAAAAACATTCAGTACTTC.

V gene TRBV10-1 combines with J gene TRBJ1-2, with TRBD1 matching 9 bases. Germline CDR1 and CDR2: WNHNN and SYGVQD (reference sequence). With 1 base clipped from V and 4 bases from J, the junction kept 13 bases outside the gene matches. CDR3 length: 18 residues. DNA for the CDR3: TGCGCCAGCAGTGAGTGTCGGGTCAACAGGGGGCCGGGCTATGGCTACACCTTC. It translates to CASSECRVNRGPGYGYTF.

The chain uses TRBV12-5 and TRBJ2-1; 7 bases are a match to TRBD1. In germline, CDR1 is LGHNT, CDR2 FRNRAP. CDR3 length: 12 amino acids. Trimming removed 6 bases from V and 4 bases from J; junction bases left unmatched: 0. The CDR3 reads CASGDRYNEQFF. CDR3 in DNA: TGTGCTAGTGGGGACAGGTACAATGAGCAGTTCTTC.

The V gene is TRBV10-3, the J gene TRBJ2-7; the match to TRBD2 covers 8 bases. The length of the CDR3 is 14 residues. Trimming removed 4 bases from V and 3 bases from J; junction bases left unmatched: 5. Looked up from germline, CDR1 is ENHRY and CDR2 is SYGVKD. CDR3 sequence (DNA): TGTGCCATCAGTGCCACCGGGACTAGCTACGAGCAGTACTTC. It specifies CAISATGTSYEQYF.

This clone has only one observation. The chain joins TRBV11-2 to TRBJ2-7, with D possibly being TRBD2 (6 bases). CDR3 length: 13 amino acids. Trimming removed 6 bases from V and 7 bases from J, with 16 bases in between. The germline CDR1 and CDR2 sequences are SGHAT and FQNNGV. Here the CDR3 DNA reads TGTGCCAGCAGTTTACTAGCAGACGGGGAGCAGTACTTC. It specifies CASSLLADGEQYF.

The J gene is TRBJ1-5, the V gene TRBV5-5, with D possibly matching TRBD1 (5 bases). The CDR3 is made up of 17 amino acids. V lost 2 bases, J lost 0 bases, and 15 bases lay in between. Germline V gene data show CDR1 as SGHKS and CDR2 as YYEKEE (reference sequence). CDR3 loop: CASSFVPGLDSNQPQHF. CDR3 coding DNA: TGTGCCAGCAGCTTTGTACCGGGGCTCGATAGCAATCAGCCCCAGCATTTT. Full variable domain (outside the CDR3, taken from reference TRBV5-5 and TRBJ1-5): DAGVTQSPTHLIKTRGQQVTLRCSPISGHKSVSWYQQVLGQGPQFIFQYYEKEERGRGNFPDRFSARQFPNYSSELNVNALLLGDSALYLCASSFVPGLDSNQPQHFGDGTRLSIL.

In its sample, this clone was seen a few times. The genes are TRBV6-1 and TRBJ2-7, with unresolved D. The CDR3 has 14 amino acids. Trimming removed 0 bases at V and 1 base at J, with 7 bases between. The germline V gene has CDR1 MNHNS and CDR2 SASEGT. This CDR3 is CASSEAGSSYEQYF. The CDR3 coding sequence is TGTGCCAGCAGTGAAGCGGGGTCTTCCTACGAGCAGTACTTC.

The chain couples TRBV29-1 to TRBJ2-3; the match to TRBD2 covers 10 bases. The J segment lost 3 bases and the V segment lost 1 base, leaving 7 bases of the junction unmatched. This CDR3 is built from 16 residues. Per germline, CDR1 SQVTM and CDR2 ANQGSEA. CDR3 in amino acids: CSVEGALAGKTDTQYF. CDR3 nucleotide sequence: TGCAGCGTTGAAGGTGCACTAGCGGGGAAAACAGATACGCAGTATTTT.